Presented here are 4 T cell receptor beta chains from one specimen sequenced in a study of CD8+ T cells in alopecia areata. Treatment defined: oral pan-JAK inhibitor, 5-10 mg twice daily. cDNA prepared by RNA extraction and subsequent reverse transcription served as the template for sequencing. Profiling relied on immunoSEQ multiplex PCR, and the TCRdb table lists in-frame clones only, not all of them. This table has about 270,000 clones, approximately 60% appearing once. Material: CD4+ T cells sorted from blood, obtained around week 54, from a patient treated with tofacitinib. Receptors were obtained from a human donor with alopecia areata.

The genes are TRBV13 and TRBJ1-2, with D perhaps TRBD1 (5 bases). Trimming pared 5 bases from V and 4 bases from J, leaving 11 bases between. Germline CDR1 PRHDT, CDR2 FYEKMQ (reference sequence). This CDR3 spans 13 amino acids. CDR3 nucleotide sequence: TGTGCCAGCAGCCGTGGACAACCCTATGGCTACACCTTC. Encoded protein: CASSRGQPYGYTF.

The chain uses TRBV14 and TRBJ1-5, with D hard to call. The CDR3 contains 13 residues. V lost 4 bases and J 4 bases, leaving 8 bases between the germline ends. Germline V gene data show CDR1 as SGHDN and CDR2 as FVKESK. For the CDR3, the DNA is TGTGCCAGCAGCCGTCACCGTAATCAGCCCCAGCATTTT. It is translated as CASSRHRNQPQHF.

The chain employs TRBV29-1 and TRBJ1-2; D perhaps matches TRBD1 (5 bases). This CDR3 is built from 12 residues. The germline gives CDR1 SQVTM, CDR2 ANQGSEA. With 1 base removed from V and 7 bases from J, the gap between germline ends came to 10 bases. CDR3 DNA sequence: TGCAGCGTTGAAGTCGGCAGGGTTGGCTACACCTTC. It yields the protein CSVEVGRVGYTF.

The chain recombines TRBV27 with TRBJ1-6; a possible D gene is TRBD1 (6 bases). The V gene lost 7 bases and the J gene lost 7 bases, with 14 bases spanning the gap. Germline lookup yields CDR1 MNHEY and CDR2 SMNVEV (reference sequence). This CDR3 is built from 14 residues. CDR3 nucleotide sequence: TGTGCCAGCACCTGGACAGCCAAGAATTCACCCCTCCACTTT. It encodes CASTWTAKNSPLHF.